These T cell receptor beta chains were read from a single sample in a study of long-term antiretroviral therapy in people with HIV. Only in-frame clones appear in the TCRdb table, and some are missing; sequencing was by immunoSEQ multiplex PCR. Altogether roughly 28,000 clones are present, approximately 78% being singletons, with the ten largest covering about 14%. The material was unsorted PBMCs, obtained 2.9 years after starting antiretroviral therapy. Every receptor here comes from a man in his fifties with HIV. Each CDR3 is given with its conserved first and last residue. A D gene is named only where the DNA matches it firmly. Where a row states a size, it is once, few, many or the class of an expanded clone; other rows omit it.

clone_size d_call j_call v_call cdr3_nt cdr3_aa
- - TRBJ1-2 TRBV5-6 TGTGCCAGCCGAAAGGAGGGTAACTATGGCTACACCTTC CASRKEGNYGYTF
once - TRBJ1-6 TRBV7-6 TGTGCCAGCAGCTTTCAGTCGGCCTATAATTCACCCCTCCACTTT CASSFQSAYNSPLHF
- - TRBJ1-6 TRBV9 TGTGCCAGTGGGGGTACTCATAATTCACCCCTCCACTTT CASGGTHNSPLHF
few TRBD1 TRBJ2-1 TRBV2 TGTGCCATATACGACAGGGACCAATACAATGAGCAGTTCTTC CAIYDRDQYNEQFF
- - TRBJ1-6 TRBV6-5 TGTGCCAGCAGTTCACCCGAGACCACATTTAATTCACCCCTCCACTTT CASSSPETTFNSPLHF
once TRBD2 TRBJ2-5 TRBV4-1 TGCGCCAGCAGCCAAGAACGGGGGGGCCGTGAGACCCAGTACTTC CASSQERGGRETQYF
- - TRBJ1-6 TRBV6-5 TGTGCCAGCAGCATAAGAAGCAATTCACCCCTCCACTTT CASSIRSNSPLHF
- TRBD2 TRBJ2-2 TRBV11-2 TGTGCCAGCAGCGCAGCGGCGGGGGGGTCCGGGGAGCTGTTTTTT CASSAAAGGSGELFF
- TRBD1 TRBJ2-3 TRBV5-1 TGCGCCAGCAGCCCGAGCCAGGGGGTTTTGGAGACAGATACGCAGTATTTT CASSPSQGVLETDTQYF
- - TRBJ2-2 TRBV6-5 TGTGCCAGCAGTTACTCCGGGGGGCCCGGGGAGCTGTTTTTT CASSYSGGPGELFF
- TRBD1 TRBJ2-7 TRBV6-6 TGTGCCAGCAGTTACCTCGGGACAGGGGACGGCGAGCAGTACTTC CASSYLGTGDGEQYF
- - TRBJ2-7 TRBV5-4 TGTGCCAGCAGCTTGTTAGGGGAACCCTACGAGCAGTACTTC CASSLLGEPYEQYF
few TRBD2 TRBJ2-1 TRBV19 TGTGCCAGTAGTATAATGGCGGGGGGGCGGAATGAGCAGTTCTTC CASSIMAGGRNEQFF